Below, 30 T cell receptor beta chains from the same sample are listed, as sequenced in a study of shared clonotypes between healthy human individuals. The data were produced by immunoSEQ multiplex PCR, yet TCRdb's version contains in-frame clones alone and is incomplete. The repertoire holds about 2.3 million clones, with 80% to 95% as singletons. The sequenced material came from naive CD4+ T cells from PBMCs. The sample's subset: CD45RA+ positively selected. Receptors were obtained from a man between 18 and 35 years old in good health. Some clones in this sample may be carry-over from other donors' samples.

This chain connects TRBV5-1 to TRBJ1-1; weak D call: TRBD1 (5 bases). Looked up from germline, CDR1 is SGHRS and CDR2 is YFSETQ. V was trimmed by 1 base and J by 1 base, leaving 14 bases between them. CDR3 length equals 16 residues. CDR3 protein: CASSLIASQGNTEAFF. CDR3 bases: TGCGCCAGCAGCTTGATAGCTTCGCAGGGGAACACTGAAGCTTTCTTT.

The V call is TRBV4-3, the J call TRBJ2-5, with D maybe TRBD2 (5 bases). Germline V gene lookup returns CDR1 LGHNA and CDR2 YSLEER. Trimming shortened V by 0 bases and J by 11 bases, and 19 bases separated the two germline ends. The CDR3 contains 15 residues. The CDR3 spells CASSQDPRNSGEQYF. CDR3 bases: TGCGCCAGCAGCCAAGATCCGAGGAACTCTGGGGAGCAGTACTTC.

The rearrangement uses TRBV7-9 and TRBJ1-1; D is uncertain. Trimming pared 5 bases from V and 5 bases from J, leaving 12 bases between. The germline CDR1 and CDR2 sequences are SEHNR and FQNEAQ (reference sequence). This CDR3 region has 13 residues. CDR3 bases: TGTGCCAGCAGCCAAAAAGGAGGGACTGAAGCTTTCTTT. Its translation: CASSQKGGTEAFF.

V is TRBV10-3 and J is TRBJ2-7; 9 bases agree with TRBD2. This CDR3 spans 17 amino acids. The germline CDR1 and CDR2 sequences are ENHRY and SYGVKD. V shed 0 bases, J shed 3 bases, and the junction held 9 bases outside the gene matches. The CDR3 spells CAISESFRGTSSYEQYF. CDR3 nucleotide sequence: TGTGCCATCAGTGAGTCCTTCCGAGGGACTAGCAGCTACGAGCAGTACTTC.

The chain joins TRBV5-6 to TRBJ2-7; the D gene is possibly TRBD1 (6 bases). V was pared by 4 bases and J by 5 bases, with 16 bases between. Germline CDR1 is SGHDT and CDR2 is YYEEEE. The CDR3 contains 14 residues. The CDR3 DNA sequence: TGTGCCAGCAGCCCCAAAGGGACATATCACGAGCAGTACTTC. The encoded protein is CASSPKGTYHEQYF.

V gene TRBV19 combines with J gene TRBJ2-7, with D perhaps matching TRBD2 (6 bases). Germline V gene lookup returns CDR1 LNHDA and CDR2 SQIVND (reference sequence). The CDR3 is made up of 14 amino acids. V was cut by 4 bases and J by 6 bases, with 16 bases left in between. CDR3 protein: CASSNWGEGGEQYF. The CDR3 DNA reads TGTGCCAGTAGTAATTGGGGGGAAGGCGGCGAGCAGTACTTC. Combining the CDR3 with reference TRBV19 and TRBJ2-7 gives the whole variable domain DGGITQSPKYLFRKEGQNVTLSCEQNLNHDAMYWYRQDPGQGLRLIYYSQIVNDFQKGDIAEGYSVSREKKESFPLTVTSAQKNPTAFYLCASSNWGEGGEQYFGPGTRLTVT.

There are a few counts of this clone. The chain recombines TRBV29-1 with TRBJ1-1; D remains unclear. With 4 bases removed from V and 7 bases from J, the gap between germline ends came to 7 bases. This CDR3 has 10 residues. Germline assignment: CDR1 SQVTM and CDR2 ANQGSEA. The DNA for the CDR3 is TGCAGCGTTGTGCTGTATGAAGCTTTCTTT. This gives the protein CSVVLYEAFF.

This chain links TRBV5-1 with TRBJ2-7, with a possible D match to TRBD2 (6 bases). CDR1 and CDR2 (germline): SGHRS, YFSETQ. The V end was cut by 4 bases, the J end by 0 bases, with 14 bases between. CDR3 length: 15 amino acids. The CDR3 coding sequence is TGCGCCAGCAGCCCCCGTTTTAGCGGCTCCTACGAGCAGTACTTC. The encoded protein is CASSPRFSGSYEQYF.

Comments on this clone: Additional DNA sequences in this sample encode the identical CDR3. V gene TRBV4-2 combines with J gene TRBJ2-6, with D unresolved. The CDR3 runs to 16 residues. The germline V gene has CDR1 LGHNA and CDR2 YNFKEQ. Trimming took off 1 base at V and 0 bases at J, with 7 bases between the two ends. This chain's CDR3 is CASSQARGSGANVLTF. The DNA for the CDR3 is TGTGCCAGCAGCCAAGCGCGTGGCTCTGGGGCCAACGTCCTGACTTTC.

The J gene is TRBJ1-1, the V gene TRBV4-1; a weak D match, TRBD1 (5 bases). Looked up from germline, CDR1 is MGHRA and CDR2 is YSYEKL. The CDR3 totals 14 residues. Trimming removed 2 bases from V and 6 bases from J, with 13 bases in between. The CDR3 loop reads CASSQPVRESEAFF. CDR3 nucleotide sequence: TGCGCCAGCAGCCAACCGGTCAGGGAATCTGAAGCTTTCTTT.

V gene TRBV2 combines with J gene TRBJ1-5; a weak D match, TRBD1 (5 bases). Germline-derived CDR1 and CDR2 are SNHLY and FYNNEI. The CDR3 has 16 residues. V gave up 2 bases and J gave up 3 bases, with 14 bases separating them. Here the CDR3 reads CASSERDGRTNQPQHF. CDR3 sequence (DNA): TGTGCCAGCAGTGAAAGGGACGGAAGGACCAATCAGCCCCAGCATTTT.

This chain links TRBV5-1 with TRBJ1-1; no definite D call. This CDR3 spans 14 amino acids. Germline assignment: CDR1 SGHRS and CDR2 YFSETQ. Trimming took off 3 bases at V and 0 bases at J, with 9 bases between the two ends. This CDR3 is CASSSSRVNTEAFF. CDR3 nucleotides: TGCGCCAGCAGCTCAAGTCGGGTGAACACTGAAGCTTTCTTT.

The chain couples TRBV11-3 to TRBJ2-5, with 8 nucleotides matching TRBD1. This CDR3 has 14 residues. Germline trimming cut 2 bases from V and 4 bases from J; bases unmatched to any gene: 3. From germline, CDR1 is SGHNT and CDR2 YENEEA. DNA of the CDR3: TGTGCCAGCAGCTTACCCGGACAGGGAGAGACCCAGTACTTC. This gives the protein CASSLPGQGETQYF. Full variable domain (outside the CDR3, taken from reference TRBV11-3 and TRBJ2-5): EAGVVQSPRYKIIEKKQPVAFWCNPISGHNTLYWYLQNLGQGPELLIRYENEEAVDDSQLPKDRFSAERLKGVDSTLKIQPAELGDSAVYLCASSLPGQGETQYFGPGTRLLVL.

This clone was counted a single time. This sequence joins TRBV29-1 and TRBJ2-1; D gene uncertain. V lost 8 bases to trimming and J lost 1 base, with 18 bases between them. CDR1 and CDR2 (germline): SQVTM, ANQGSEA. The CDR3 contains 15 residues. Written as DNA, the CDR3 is TGCAGCTTCCCGTTCGGCCTGGAGTCCTACAATGAGCAGTTCTTC. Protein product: CSFPFGLESYNEQFF.

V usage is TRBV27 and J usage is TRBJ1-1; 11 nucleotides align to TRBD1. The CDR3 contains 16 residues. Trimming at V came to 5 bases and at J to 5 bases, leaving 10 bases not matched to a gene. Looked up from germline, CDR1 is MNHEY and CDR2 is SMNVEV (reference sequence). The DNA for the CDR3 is TGTGCCAGCAGTCCTAGGACAGGGGGCTTGATGACTGAAGCTTTCTTT. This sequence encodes CASSPRTGGLMTEAFF.

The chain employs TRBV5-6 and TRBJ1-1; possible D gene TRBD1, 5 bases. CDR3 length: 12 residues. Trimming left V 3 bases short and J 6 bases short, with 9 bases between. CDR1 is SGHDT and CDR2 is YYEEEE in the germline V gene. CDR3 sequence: CASSSPGAEAFF. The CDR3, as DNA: TGTGCCAGCAGCTCCCCGGGGGCTGAAGCTTTCTTT.

Written as DNA, the CDR3 is TGTGCCAGCAGTCGGGACATGAACACTGAAGCTTTCTTT. Protein product: CASSRDMNTEAFF. The rearrangement links TRBV2 to TRBJ1-1; D is perhaps TRBD1 (6 bases). The CDR3 has 13 residues. Germline CDR1 and CDR2: SNHLY and FYNNEI. V lost 5 bases to trimming and J lost 0 bases, with 7 bases between them.

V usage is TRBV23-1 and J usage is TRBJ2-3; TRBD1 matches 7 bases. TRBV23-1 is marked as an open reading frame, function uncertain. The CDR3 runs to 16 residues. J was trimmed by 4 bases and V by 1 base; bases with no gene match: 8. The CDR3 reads CASSQLTGKVPDTQYF. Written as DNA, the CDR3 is TGCGCCAGCAGTCAATTGACAGGGAAAGTCCCAGATACGCAGTATTTT.

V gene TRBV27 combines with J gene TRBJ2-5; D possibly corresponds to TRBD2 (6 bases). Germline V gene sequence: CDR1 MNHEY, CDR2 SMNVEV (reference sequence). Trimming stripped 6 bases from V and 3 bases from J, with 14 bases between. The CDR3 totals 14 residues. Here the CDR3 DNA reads TGTGCCAGCAGCAGGCTAGCGTCGGAAGAGACCCAGTACTTC. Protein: CASSRLASEETQYF.

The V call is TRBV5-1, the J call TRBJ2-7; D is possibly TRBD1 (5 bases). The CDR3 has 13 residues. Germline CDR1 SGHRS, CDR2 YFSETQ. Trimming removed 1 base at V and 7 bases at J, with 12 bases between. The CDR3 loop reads CASSLRQGHEQYF. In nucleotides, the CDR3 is TGCGCCAGCAGCTTGAGGCAGGGCCATGAGCAGTACTTC.

The CDR3 coding sequence is TGTGCCAGCAGTTCTTTCCGACCCGGGGAGCTGTTTTTT. This translates into CASSSFRPGELFF. The V gene is TRBV28, the J gene TRBJ2-2, with D unclear. V lost 4 bases and J 6 bases, leaving 9 bases between the germline ends. Germline values: CDR1 MDHEN, CDR2 SYDVKM. This CDR3 spans 13 amino acids. Full variable domain (rest looked up from reference TRBV28 and TRBJ2-2): DVKVTQSSRYLVKRTGEKVFLECVQDMDHENMFWYRQDPGLGLRLIYFSYDVKMKEKGDIPEGYSVSREKKERFSLILESASTNQTSMYLCASSSFRPGELFFGEGSRLTVL.

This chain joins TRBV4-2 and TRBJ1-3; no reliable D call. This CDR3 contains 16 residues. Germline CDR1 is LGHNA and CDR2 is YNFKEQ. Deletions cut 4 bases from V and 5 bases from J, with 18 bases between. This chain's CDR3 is CASSPGSRSRRNTIYF. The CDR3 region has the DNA TGTGCCAGCAGCCCCGGAAGCCGGAGCAGGCGAAACACCATATATTTT.

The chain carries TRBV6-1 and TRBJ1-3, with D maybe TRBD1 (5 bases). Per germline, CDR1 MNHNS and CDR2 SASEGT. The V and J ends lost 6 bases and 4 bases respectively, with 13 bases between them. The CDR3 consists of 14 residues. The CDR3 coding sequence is TGTGCCAGCAGCGGGGACTTCACGGGAAACACCATATATTTT. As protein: CASSGDFTGNTIYF.

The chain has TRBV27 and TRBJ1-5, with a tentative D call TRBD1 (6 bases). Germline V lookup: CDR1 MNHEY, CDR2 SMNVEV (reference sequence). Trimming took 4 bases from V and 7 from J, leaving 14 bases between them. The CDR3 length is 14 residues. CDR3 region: CASSSSGVTQPQHF. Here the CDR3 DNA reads TGTGCCAGCAGTTCGTCAGGGGTCACCCAGCCCCAGCATTTT.

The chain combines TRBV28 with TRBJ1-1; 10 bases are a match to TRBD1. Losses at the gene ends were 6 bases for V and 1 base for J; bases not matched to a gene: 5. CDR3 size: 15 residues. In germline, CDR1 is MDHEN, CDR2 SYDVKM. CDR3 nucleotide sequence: TGTGCCAGCAGCCGGGACAGGGGCCGGAACACTGAAGCTTTCTTT. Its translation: CASSRDRGRNTEAFF.

The CDR3 DNA reads as TGCGCCAGCAGCTTTCACGGGAGAGGGTACAATGAGCAGTTCTTC. Encoded protein: CASSFHGRGYNEQFF. The chain uses TRBV5-1 and TRBJ2-1, with D tentatively TRBD2 (6 bases). Trimming removed 2 bases at V and 4 bases at J, with 13 bases between. The CDR3 loop spans 15 amino acids. Germline V CDR1 and CDR2: SGHRS, YFSETQ. The full variable domain, its missing parts supplied by reference TRBV5-1 and TRBJ2-1, is KAGVTQTPRYLIKTRGQQVTLSCSPISGHRSVSWYQQTPGQGLQFLFEYFSETQRNKGNFPGRFSGRQFSNSRSEMNVSTLELGDSALYLCASSFHGRGYNEQFFGPGTRLTVL.

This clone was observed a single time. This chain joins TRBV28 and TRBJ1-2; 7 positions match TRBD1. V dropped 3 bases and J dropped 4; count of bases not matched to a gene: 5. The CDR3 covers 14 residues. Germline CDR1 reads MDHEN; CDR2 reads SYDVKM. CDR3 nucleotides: TGTGCCAGCAGTTTCCCCCGGGACAGCTATGGCTACACCTTC. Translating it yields CASSFPRDSYGYTF.

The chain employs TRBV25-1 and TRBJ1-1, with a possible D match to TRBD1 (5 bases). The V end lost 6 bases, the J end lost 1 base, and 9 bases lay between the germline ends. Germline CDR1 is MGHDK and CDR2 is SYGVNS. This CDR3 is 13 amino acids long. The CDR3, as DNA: TGTGCCAGCAGAGCTCAGGGGAACACTGAAGCTTTCTTT. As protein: CASRAQGNTEAFF.

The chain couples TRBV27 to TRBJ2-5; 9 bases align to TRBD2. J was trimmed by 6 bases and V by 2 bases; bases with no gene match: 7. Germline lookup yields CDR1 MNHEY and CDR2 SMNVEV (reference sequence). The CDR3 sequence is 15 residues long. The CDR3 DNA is TGTGCCAGCAGTTTAGAGGCGGGAGGGTTTAAGACCCAGTACTTC. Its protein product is CASSLEAGGFKTQYF.

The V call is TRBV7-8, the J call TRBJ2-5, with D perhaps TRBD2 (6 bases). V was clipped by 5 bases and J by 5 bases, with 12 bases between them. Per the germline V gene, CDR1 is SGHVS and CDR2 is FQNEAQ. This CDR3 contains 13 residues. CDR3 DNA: TGTGCCAGCAGCCCCGGTGGGAGGGAGACCCAGTACTTC. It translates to CASSPGGRETQYF.